Listed below are T cell receptor beta chains from one sample, sequenced in a study of OX40 agonist ivuxolimab in advanced cancers. Repertoires were generated with immunoSEQ multiplex PCR, while TCRdb's copy carries only in-frame clones and drops some. Of some 40,000 clones in the sample, roughly 81% were seen once. The sequenced sample was CD4+ or CD8+ T cells sorted from blood, obtained in a trial of the OX40 agonist ivuxolimab. The receptors originated from an adult with an advanced solid tumor such as melanoma, head and neck, liver or kidney cancer. CDR3s include the opening cysteine and the closing phenylalanine or tryptophan. Only some rows state a clone size, as once, few, many or a class for expanded clones.

abundance,v_gene,CDR3aa
-,TRBV5-3,CARSLVRQGPYNEQFF
-,TRBV6-5,CASSYGQGAFEKLFF
-,TRBV12-5,CASGLRDRGLETQYF
-,TRBV7-9,CASSPALRGEAFF
once,TRBV6-5,CASNRREDSNQPQHF
-,TRBV5-4,CASSLEKNTEAFF
-,TRBV9,CASSVASGETQYF
-,TRBV11-3,CASSSVSGWTYEQYF
-,TRBV14,CASSQVPGGLGYTF
-,TRBV19,CASQIGADEAFF
-,TRBV9,CASSSYGRGTYEQYF
-,TRBV11-3,CASTEIGGNTEAFF